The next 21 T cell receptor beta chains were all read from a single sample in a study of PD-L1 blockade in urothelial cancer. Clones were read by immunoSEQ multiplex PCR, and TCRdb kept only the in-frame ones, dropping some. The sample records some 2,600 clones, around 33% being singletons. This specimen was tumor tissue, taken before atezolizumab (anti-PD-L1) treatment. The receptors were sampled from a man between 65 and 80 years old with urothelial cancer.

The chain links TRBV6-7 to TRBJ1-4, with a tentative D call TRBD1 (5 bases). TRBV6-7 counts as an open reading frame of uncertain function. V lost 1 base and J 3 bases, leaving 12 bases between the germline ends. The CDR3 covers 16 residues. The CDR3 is CASSYFWTQSNEKLFF. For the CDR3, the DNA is TGTGCCAGCAGTTACTTTTGGACACAGTCTAATGAAAAACTGTTTTTT.

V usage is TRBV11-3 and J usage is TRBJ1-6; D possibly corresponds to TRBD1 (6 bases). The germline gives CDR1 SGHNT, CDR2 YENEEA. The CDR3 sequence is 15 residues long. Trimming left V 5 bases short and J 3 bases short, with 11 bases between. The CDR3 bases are TGTGCCAGCAGCCCAGGGGAAGGCTATAATTCACCCCTCCACTTT. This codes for CASSPGEGYNSPLHF.

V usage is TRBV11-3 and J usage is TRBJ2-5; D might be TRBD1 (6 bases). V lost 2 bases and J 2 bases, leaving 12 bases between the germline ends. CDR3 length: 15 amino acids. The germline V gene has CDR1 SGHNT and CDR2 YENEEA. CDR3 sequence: CASSLTLDSQETQYF. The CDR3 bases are TGTGCCAGCAGCTTAACTCTGGACAGTCAAGAGACCCAGTACTTC.

CDR3 sequence: CASRRTVSNTGELFF. The CDR3 DNA is TGTGCCAGCAGGCGGACAGTTTCGAACACCGGGGAGCTGTTTTTT. The V call is TRBV6-8, the J call TRBJ2-2; maybe TRBD1 (6 bases). Per the germline V gene, CDR1 is MNHGY and CDR2 is SAAAGT. The CDR3 is 15 residues long. Deletions cut 6 bases from V and 0 bases from J, with 11 bases between.

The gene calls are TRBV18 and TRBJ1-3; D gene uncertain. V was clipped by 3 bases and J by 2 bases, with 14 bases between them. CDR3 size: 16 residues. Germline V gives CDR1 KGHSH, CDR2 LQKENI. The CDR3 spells CASSPREGKAGNTIYF. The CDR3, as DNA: TGTGCCAGCTCACCCCGGGAGGGTAAGGCTGGAAACACCATATATTTT.

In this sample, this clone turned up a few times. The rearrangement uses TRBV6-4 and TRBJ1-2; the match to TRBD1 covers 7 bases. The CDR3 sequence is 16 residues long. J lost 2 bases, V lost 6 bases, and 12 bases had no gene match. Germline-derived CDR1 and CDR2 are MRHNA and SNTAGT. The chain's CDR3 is CASSRWSGQENYGYTF. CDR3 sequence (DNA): TGTGCCAGCAGCCGCTGGAGCGGACAGGAGAACTATGGCTACACCTTC.

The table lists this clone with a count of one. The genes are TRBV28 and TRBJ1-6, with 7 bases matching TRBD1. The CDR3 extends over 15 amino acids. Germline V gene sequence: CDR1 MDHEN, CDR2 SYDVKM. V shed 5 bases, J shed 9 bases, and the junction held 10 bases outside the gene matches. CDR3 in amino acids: CASSTQTGFRSPLHF. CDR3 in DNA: TGTGCCAGCAGTACCCAGACAGGGTTTCGTTCACCCCTCCACTTT.

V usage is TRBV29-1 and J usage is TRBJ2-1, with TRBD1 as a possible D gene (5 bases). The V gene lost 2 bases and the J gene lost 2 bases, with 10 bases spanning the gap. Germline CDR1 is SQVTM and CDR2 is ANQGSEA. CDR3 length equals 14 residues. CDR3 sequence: CSVERGWAYNEQFF. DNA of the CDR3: TGCAGCGTTGAAAGGGGATGGGCCTACAATGAGCAGTTCTTC.

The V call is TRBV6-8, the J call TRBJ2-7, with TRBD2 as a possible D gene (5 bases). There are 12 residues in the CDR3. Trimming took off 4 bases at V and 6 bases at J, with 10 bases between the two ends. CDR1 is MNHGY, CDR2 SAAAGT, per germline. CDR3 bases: TGTGCCAGCAGTTTTACCCGGGGCGAGCAGTACTTC. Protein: CASSFTRGEQYF.

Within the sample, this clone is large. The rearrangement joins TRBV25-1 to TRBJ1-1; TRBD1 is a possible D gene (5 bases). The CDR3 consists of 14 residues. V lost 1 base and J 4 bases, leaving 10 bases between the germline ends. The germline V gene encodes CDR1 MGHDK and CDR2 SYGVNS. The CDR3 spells CASSESRGSTEAFF. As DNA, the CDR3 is TGTGCCAGCAGTGAATCACGGGGGAGCACTGAAGCTTTCTTT. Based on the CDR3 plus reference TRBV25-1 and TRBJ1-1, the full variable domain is EADIYQTPRYLVIGTGKKITLECSQTMGHDKMYWYQQDPGMELHLIHYSYGVNSTEKGDLSSESTVSRIRTEHFPLTLESARPSHTSQYLCASSESRGSTEAFFGQGTRLTVV.

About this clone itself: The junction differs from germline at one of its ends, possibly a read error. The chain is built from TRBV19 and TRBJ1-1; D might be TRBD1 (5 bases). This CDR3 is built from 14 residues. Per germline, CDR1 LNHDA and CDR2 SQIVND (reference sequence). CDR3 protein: CASNIRGVNTEAFF. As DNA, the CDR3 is TGTGCCAGTAATATAAGGGGCGTAAACACTGAAGCTTTCTTT.

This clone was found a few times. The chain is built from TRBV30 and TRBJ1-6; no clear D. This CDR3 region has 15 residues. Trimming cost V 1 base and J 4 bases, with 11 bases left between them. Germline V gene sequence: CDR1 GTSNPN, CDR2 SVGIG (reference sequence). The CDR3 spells CAWSGRNRYNSPLHF. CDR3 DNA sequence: TGTGCCTGGAGTGGCAGGAATAGGTATAATTCACCCCTCCACTTT.

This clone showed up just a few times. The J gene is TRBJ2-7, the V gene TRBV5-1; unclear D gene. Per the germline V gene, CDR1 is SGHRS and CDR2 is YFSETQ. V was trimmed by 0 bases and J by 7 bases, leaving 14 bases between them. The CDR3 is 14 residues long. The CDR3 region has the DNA TGCGCCAGCAGCTTGGCCATAACTTCTCGGGAGCAGTACTTC. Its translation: CASSLAITSREQYF.

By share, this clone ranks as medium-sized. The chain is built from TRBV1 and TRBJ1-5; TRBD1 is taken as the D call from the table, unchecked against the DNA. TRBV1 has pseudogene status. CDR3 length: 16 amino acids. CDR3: CASSEGQGLGNQPQHF. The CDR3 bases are TGCGCCAGCAGCGAGGGACAGGGATTGGGCAATCAGCCCCAGCATTTT.

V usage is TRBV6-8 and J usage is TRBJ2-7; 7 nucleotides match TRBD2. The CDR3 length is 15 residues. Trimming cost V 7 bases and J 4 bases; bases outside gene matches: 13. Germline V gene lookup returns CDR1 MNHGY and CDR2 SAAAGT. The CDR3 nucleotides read TGTGCCAGCATTGCTAGCGGAGCTGCCAATTACGAGCAGTACTTC. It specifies CASIASGAANYEQYF.

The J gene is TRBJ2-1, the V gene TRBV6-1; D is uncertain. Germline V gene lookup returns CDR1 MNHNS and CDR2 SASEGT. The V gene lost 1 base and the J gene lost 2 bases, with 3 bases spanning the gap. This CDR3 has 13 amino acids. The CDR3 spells CASSEVAYNEQFF. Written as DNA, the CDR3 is TGTGCCAGCAGTGAAGTGGCCTACAATGAGCAGTTCTTC.

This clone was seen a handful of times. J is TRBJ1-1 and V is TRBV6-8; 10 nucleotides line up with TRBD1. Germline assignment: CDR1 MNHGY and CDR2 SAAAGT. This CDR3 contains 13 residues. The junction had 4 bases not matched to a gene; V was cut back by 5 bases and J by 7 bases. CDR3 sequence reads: CASSMTGGIEAFF. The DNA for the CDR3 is TGTGCCAGCAGTATGACAGGGGGCATTGAAGCTTTCTTT.

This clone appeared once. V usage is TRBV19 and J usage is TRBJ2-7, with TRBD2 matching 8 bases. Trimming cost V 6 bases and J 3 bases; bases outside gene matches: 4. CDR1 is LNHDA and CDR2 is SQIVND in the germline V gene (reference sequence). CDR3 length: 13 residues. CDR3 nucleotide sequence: TGTGCCAGTAGCCCGGGACTAGTCTACGAGCAGTACTTC. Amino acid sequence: CASSPGLVYEQYF.

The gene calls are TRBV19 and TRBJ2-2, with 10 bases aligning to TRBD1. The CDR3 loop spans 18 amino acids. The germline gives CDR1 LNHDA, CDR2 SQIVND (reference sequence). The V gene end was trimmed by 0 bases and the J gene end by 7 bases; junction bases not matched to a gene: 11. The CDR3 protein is CASSIDLETGGWIGELFF. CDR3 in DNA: TGTGCCAGTAGTATAGATCTTGAGACAGGGGGCTGGATCGGGGAGCTGTTTTTT.

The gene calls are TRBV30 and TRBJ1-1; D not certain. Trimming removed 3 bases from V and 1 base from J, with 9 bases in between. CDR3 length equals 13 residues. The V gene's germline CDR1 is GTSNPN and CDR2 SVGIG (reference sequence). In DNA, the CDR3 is TGTGCCTGGAGCCAGGTAACGAACACTGAAGCTTTCTTT. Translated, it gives CAWSQVTNTEAFF.

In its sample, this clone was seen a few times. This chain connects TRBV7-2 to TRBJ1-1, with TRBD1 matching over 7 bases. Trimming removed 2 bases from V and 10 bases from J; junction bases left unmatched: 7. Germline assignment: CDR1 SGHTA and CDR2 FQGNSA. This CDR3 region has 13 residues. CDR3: CASSLLGGDRAFF. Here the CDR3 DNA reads TGTGCCAGCAGCTTACTCGGGGGGGACAGAGCTTTCTTT.